The clone carrying this T cell receptor beta chain was counted at least ten times. The sample belongs to a study of prognosis after radiotherapy for stage I lung cancer. Study-wide background: Concurrent therapy with stereotactic body radiotherapy was given to no patient.

This CDR3 is 15 amino acids long. Trimming removed 5 bases from V and 2 bases from J; junction bases left unmatched: 7. Germline loops: CDR1 DFQATT, CDR2 SNEGSKA (reference sequence). With two-round multiplex PCR, TCR beta CDR3 sequences were amplified from genomic DNA. Primers specific to each TRBV and TRBJ gene were used in first-round PCR. TCRdb analysed the multiplex PCR reads with MiXCR anew, one entry per CDR3 protein. The sample includes about 15,000 distinct CDR3 sequences, around 33% of them seen just once. The chain joins TRBV20-1 to TRBJ2-3, with 10 bases that match TRBD2. This TCR derives from a donor aged 50 or older with non-small cell lung cancer. Here the sequenced sample was PBMCs, taken before or after stereotactic body radiation therapy (not recorded which). The chain's CDR3 is CSAPWTSGDTDTQYF. In DNA form, the CDR3 reads TGCAGTGCTCCTTGGACTAGCGGTGACACAGATACGCAGTATTTT.